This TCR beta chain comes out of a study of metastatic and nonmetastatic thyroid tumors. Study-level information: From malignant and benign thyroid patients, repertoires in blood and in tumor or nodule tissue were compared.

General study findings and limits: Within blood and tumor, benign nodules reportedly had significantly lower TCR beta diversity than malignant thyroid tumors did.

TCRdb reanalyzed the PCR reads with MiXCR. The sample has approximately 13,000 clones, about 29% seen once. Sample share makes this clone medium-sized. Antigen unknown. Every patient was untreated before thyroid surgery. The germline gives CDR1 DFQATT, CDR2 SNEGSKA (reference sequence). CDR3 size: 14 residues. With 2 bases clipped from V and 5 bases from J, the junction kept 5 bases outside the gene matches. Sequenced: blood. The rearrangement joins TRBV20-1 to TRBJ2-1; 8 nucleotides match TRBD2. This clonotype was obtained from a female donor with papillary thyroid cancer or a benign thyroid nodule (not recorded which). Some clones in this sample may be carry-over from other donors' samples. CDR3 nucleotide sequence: TGCAGTGCTAGAACGGAGCGGGAGCACAATGAGCAGTTCTTC. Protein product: CSARTEREHNEQFF.